The entry that follows covers one T cell receptor beta chain sequence. Its cognate antigen is unknown. The entry originates in a study of CD8 T cells in ankylosing spondylitis. Study-wide results and limits: About 8 highly homologous variants made up a TCR beta motif, and this motif appeared characteristic of ankylosing spondylitis blood.

Each CDR3 protein gets one entry after TCRdb re-called the 5' RACE reads with MiXCR. Here the sample spans some 400,000 distinct CDR3 sequences, around 20% being singletons. The CDR3 consists of 13 residues. J lost 3 bases, V lost 4 bases, and 3 bases had no gene match. Sequences were obtained from blood, either unsorted or a sorted T cell fraction (not recorded which). V is TRBV12-3 or TRBV12-4 and J is TRBJ2-7; TRBD2 aligns across 7 bases. The sequence came from a male donor with ankylosing spondylitis. In nucleotides, the CDR3 is TGTGCCAGCAGTTGGGGGGGGGGCTACGAGCAGTACTTC. Encoded protein: CASSWGGGYEQYF.